Listed here is a single TCR beta chain. In the original processing: Counts of nucleated cells, estimated from reference gene primer amplification, were obtained. Method: immunoSEQ multiplex PCR; TCRdb's copy keeps in-frame clones and lacks some. V and J calls and clone size are given by that table; D and trimming were obtained from the DNA. Here the sample spans about 150,000 clones, approximately 90% being singletons. The source of the sample is a study of blood T cell repertoires in COVID-19. Overall study context: The United States, Italy and Spain were the sources of the acute and convalescent COVID-19 samples.

What was sequenced was peripheral blood. This TCR was sampled from a woman in her sixties with active or convalescent COVID-19.

CDR3 DNA: TGTGCCAGTAGTATACTCGGGGGTGCCCATGAAAAACTGTTTTTT. Its translation: CASSILGGAHEKLFF. The V gene is TRBV19, the J gene TRBJ1-4; weak D call: TRBD1 (5 bases). CDR3 length equals 15 residues. Germline lookup yields CDR1 LNHDA and CDR2 SQIVND (reference sequence). V was trimmed by 2 bases and J by 6 bases, leaving 13 bases between them.